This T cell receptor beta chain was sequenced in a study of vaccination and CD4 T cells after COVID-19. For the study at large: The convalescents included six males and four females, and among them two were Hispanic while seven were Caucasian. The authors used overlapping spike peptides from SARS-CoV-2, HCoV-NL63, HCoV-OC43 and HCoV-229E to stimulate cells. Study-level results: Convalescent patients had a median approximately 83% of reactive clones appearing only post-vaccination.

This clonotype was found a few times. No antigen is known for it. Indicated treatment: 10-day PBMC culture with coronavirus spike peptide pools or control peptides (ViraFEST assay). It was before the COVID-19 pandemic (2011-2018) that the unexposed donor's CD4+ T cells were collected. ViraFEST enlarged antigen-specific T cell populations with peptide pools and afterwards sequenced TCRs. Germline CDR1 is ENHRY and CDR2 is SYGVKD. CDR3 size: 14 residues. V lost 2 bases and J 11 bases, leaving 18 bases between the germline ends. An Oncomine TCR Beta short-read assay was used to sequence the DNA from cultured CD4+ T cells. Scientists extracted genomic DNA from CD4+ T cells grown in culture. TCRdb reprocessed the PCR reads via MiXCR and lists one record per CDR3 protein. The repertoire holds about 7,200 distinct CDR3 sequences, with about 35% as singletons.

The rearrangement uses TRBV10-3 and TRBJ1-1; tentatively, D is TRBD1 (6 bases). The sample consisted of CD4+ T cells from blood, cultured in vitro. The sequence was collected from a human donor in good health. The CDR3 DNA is TGTGCCATCAGTGAGCCGCGGGGAGGGGGGAAGGCTTTCTTT. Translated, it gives CAISEPRGGGKAFF.